This T cell receptor beta chain was observed in a study of glioma-infiltrating T cells. Study observations and caveats: Tissue-blood divergence was below expectation in non-neoplastic patients, above in gliomas. CDR3 overlap between tissue and blood was very small.

This clonotype was detected many times. Its antigen is not identified. The germline gives CDR1 MNHEY, CDR2 SMNVEV (reference sequence). This CDR3 has 16 residues. Trimming at V came to 3 bases and at J to 2 bases, leaving 5 bases not matched to a gene. The iRepertoire nested amplicon-rescue multiplex PCR amplified TCR alpha and beta CDR3s from RNA. From the multiplex PCR reads, TCRdb called clonotypes with MiXCR, one entry per CDR3 protein. The sample records roughly 120,000 distinct CDR3 sequences, roughly 23% being singletons. The chain links TRBV27 to TRBJ1-5; 9 nucleotides align to TRBD1. The TCR comes from a human donor with low-grade glioma or glioblastoma, undergoing nonglioma brain surgery, or in good health (not recorded which). The sample comprised glioma tissue, nonneoplastic brain tissue, or PBMCs (not recorded which). This chain's CDR3 is CASSFYGTGRNQPQHF. The DNA of the CDR3 is TGTGCCAGCAGTTTTTACGGGACAGGGCGCAATCAGCCCCAGCATTTT.